This T cell receptor (beta chain) was captured by sequencing in a study of response to subunit inactivated influenza vaccine. TCRdb reanalysed the RT-PCR reads using MiXCR and keeps one entry per CDR3 protein. The table lists hundreds of thousands of distinct CDR3 sequences, roughly 14% of them singletons. As to this clonotype: What it binds is unknown. Given a much more abundant clone one base away, this may be a read error. This is likely a read error, given that the CDR3 carries no conserved phenylalanine or tryptophan at its end.

Study findings and constraints: New T cells are recruited in small numbers by each seasonal influenza vaccination, according to the authors' suggestion.

Germline assignment: CDR1 DFQATT and CDR2 SNEGSKA (reference sequence). This CDR3 spans 15 amino acids. V was pared by 1 base and J by 7 bases, with 9 bases of the junction left unmatched. The TCR was taken from a man between 50 and 59 years old who received an inactivated influenza vaccine. The sequences come from PBMCs from blood, collected approximately 15 days before vaccination. The chain combines TRBV20-1 with TRBJ2-1, with 8 bases identical to TRBD2. The chain's CDR3 is CSARVPGTRANEQFI. As DNA, the CDR3 is TGCAGTGCTAGAGTCCCCGGGACTAGAGCGAATGAGCAGTTCATC.